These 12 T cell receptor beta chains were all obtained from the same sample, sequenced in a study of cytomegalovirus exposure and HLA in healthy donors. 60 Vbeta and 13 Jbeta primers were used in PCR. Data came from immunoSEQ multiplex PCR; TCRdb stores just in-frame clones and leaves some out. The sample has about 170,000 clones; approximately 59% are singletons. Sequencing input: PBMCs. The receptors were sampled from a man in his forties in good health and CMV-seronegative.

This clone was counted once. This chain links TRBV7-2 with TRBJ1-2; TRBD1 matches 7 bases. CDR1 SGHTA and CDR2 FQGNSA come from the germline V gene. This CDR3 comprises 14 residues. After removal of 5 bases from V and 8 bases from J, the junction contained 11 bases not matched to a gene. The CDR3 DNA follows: TGTGCCAGCAGCAGAGAGGGGGCCCTTGGAGGCTACACCTTC. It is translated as CASSREGALGGYTF.

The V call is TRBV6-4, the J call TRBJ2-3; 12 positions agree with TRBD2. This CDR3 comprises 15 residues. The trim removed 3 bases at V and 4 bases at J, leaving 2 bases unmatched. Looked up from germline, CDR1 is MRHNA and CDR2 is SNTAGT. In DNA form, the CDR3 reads TGTGCCAGCAGTGATCTAGCGGGGGGGGCAGATACGCAGTATTTT. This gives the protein CASSDLAGGADTQYF.

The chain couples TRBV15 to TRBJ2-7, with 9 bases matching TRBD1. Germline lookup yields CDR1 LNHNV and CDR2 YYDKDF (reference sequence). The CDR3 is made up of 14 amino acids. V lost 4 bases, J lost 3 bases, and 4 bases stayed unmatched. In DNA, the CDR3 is TGTGCCACCAGCACCGAGGGACAGGGCTACGAGCAGTACTTC. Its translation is CATSTEGQGYEQYF.

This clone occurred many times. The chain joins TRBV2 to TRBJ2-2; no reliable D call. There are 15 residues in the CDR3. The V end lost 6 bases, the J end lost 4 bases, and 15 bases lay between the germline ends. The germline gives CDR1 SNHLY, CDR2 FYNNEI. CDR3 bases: TGTGCCAGCAGATACGACGGAGCAATCACCGGGGAGCTGTTTTTT. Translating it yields CASRYDGAITGELFF.

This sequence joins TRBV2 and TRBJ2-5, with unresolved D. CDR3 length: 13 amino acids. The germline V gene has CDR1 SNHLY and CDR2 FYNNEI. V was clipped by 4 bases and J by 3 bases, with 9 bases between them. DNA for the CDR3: TGTGCCAGCAGTGGTTTCCGGGAAGAGACCCAGTACTTC. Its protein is CASSGFREETQYF.

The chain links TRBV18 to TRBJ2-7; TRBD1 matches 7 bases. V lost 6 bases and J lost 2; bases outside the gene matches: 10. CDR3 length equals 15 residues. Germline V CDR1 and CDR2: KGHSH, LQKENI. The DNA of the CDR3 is TGTGCCAGCTCCCTCCGGGACAGCGGTGCCTACGAGCAGTACTTC. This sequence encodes CASSLRDSGAYEQYF.

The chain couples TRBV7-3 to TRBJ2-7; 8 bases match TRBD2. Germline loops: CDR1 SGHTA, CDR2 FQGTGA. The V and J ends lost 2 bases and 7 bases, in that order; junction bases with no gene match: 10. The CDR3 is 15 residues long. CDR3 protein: CASSLLSGTGSEQYF. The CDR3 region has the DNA TGTGCCAGCAGCTTACTTAGCGGGACTGGGAGTGAGCAGTACTTC.

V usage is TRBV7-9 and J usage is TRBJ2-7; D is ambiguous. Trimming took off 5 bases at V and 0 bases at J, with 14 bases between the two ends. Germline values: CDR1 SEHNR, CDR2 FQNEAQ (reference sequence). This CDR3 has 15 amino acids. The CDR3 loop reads CASSDSARSSYEQYF. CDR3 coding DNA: TGTGCCAGCAGCGACTCGGCGAGGAGCTCCTACGAGCAGTACTTC. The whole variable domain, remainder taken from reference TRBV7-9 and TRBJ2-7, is DTGVSQNPRHKITKRGQNVTFRCDPISEHNRLYWYRQTLGQGPEFLTYFQNEAQLEKSRLLSDRFSAERPKGSFSTLEIQRTEQGDSAMYLCASSDSARSSYEQYFGPGTRLTVT.

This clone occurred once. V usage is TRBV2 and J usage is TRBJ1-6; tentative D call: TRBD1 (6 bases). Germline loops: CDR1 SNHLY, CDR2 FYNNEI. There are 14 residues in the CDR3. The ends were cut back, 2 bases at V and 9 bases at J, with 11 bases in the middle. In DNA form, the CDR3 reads TGTGCCAGCAGTGAAATGGGGGGGCGTTCACCCCTCCACTTT. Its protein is CASSEMGGRSPLHF. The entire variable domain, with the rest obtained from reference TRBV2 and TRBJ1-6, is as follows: EPEVTQTPSHQVTQMGQEVILRCVPISNHLYFYWYRQILGQKVEFLVSFYNNEISEKSEIFDDQFSVERPDGSNFTLKIRSTKLEDSAMYFCASSEMGGRSPLHFGNGTRLTVT.

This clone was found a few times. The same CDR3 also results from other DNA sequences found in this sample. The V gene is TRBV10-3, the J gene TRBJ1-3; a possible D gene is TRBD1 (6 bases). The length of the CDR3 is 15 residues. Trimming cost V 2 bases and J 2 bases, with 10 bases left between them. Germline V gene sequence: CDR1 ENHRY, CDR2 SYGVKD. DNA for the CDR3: TGTGCCATCAGTGAGACAGGGACGACTGGAAACACCATATATTTT. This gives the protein CAISETGTTGNTIYF.

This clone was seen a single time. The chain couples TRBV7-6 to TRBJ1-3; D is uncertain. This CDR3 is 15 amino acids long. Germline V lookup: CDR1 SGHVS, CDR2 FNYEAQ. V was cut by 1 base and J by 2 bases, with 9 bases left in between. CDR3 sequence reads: CASSLGRVPGNTIYF. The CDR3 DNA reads TGTGCCAGCAGCTTAGGGAGGGTGCCTGGAAACACCATATATTTT.

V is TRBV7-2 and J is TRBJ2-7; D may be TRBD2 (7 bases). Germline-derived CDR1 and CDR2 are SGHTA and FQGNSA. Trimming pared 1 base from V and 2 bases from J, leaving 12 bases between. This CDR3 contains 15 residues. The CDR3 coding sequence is TGTGCCAGCAGCTTAGTCAGGGGACTAACCTACGAGCAGTACTTC. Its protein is CASSLVRGLTYEQYF.